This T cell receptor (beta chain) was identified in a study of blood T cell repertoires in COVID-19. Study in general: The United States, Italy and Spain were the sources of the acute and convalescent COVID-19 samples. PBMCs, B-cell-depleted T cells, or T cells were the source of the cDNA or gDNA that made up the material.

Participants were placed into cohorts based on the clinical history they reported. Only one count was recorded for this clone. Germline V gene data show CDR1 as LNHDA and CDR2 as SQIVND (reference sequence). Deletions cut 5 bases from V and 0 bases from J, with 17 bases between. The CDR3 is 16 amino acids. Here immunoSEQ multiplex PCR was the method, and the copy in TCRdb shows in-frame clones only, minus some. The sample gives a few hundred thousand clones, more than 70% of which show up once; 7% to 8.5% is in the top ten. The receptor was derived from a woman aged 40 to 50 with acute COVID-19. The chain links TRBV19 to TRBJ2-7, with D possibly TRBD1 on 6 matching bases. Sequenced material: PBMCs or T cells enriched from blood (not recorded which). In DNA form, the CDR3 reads TGTGCCAGTAGTCCCCTCTTACAGGGAAGCTCCTACGAGCAGTACTTC. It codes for CASSPLLQGSSYEQYF.